The sequence of this T cell receptor (beta chain) was determined in a study of blood T cell repertoires in COVID-19. About the research overall: In each case, the material was cDNA or gDNA derived from T cells, B-cell-depleted T cells, or PBMCs.

Authors' analysis steps: By means of reference gene primer amplification, nucleated cell counts were estimated. Profiled with immunoSEQ multiplex PCR; TCRdb holds only in-frame clones, not every one. From that table come the V and J calls and clone size; the DNA was used to work out D and trimming. The sample carries about 230,000 clones, roughly 80% recorded once. This receptor was obtained from a woman of 80 years or more with acute or convalescent COVID-19. Sequencing was performed on peripheral blood.

The CDR3 region has the DNA TGTGCCAGTAGTATATCCAGGCCGAACACCGGGGAGCTGTTTTTT. This gives the protein CASSISRPNTGELFF. This chain uses TRBV19 with TRBJ2-2; D ambiguous. Trimming cost V 2 bases and J 0 bases, with 7 bases left between them. The length of the CDR3 is 15 residues. Germline V lookup: CDR1 LNHDA, CDR2 SQIVND (reference sequence).